These T cell receptor beta chains were read from a single sample in a study of T-cell memory formation after mild COVID-19. TCRdb used MiXCR to reprocess the 5' RACE reads, holding one entry per CDR3 protein. The sample lists more than 400,000 distinct CDR3 sequences, 15% to 20% occurring once. Sequencing input: PBMCs or a T cell subset sorted from them (not recorded which). The receptors come from an adult woman who had mild COVID-19 (a few samples of this study predate the infection). Cell type and time point are not known. Both conserved end residues are part of each CDR3. D genes are given only for firm matches. Not all rows give a size; the values are once, few, many and, for expanded clones, a class.

V	D	J	size	DNA	CDR3
TRBV7-9	.	TRBJ2-7	.	TGTGCCAGCAGCTTAGTGCTCGGGTCGTTTGAGGAGCAGTACTTC	CASSLVLGSFEEQYF
TRBV3-1	TRBD2	TRBJ2-3	few	TGTGCCAGCAGCCAGGGGACTAGCGGGGGCGCGAGTATACTTACAGATACGCAGTATTTT	CASSQGTSGGASILTDTQYF
TRBV5-1	.	TRBJ1-4	few	TGCGCCAGCAGCTGGGGAGGATGGTCGACAGGATTAGGGGAAAAACTGTTTTTT	CASSWGGWSTGLGEKLFF
TRBV14	.	TRBJ2-7	once	TGTGCCAGCAGCCAAGATGGGCTTATAAGCCGCGAGCAGTACTTC	CASSQDGLISREQYF
TRBV18	TRBD1	TRBJ1-2	once	TGTGCCAGCTCACCGAGGGTAGGGGGCGAGGATGGCTACACCTTC	CASSPRVGGEDGYTF
TRBV5-1	.	TRBJ2-7	few	TGCGCCAGCAGAGAGGGGAAGGGGGTTGCCTACGAGCAGTACTTC	CASREGKGVAYEQYF
TRBV7-9	.	TRBJ2-3	few	TGTGCCAGCAGCTTAGCGCTGAGCACAGATACGCAGTATTTT	CASSLALSTDTQYF
TRBV12-3/TRBV12-4	.	TRBJ2-3	.	TGTGCCAGCAGCCGTACACGGTATGGGGTAGATACGCAGTATTTT	CASSRTRYGVDTQYF
TRBV30	.	TRBJ2-7	many	TGTGCCTGGAGTACCCGCCAGGGGCGTCGGCCCTACGAGCAGTACTTC	CAWSTRQGRRPYEQYF
TRBV14	.	TRBJ2-7	.	TGTGCCAGCAGCCACCGGACCCCTGTCTCCTACGAGCAGTACTTC	CASSHRTPVSYEQYF
TRBV7-9	TRBD1	TRBJ2-2	few	TGTGCCAGCAGACACAGGGGGCACAACACCGGGGAGCTGTTTTTT	CASRHRGHNTGELFF
TRBV27	.	TRBJ1-2	few	TGTGCCAGCAGTCCTGGACCCGGAGGACCCTATGGCTACACCTTC	CASSPGPGGPYGYTF
TRBV7-9	TRBD1	TRBJ1-1	.	TGTGCCAGCAGCTCACCCAAGGACAGGACGAACACTGAAGCTTTCTTT	CASSSPKDRTNTEAFF
TRBV5-1	.	TRBJ1-2	.	TGCGCCAGCAGCTTGCCCCGGGGGGATAACTATGGCTACACCTTC	CASSLPRGDNYGYTF
TRBV12-3/TRBV12-4	.	TRBJ1-4	.	TGTGCCAGCAGTGGGACCGCTTTCAATGAAAAACTGTTTTTT	CASSGTAFNEKLFF
TRBV20-1	TRBD2	TRBJ2-3	.	TGCAGTGCTAGGACTAGCGGGGACTACACAGATACGCAGTATTTT	CSARTSGDYTDTQYF
TRBV7-9	.	TRBJ2-1	.	TGTGCCAGGACAGGCGAGCAGTTCTTC	CARTGEQFF
TRBV6-5	TRBD1	TRBJ1-2	.	TGTGCCAGCAGTGTGGGACAGGGCTCTAATGGCTACACCTTC	CASSVGQGSNGYTF
TRBV5-1	TRBD2	TRBJ2-7	.	TGCGCCAGCAGCTCCGGGACTAGCGGACTCTACGAGCAGTACTTC	CASSSGTSGLYEQYF
TRBV7-9	.	TRBJ1-6	.	TGTGCCAGCAGCCCGGGACGGACGGCGCCGAATTCACCCCTCCACTTT	CASSPGRTAPNSPLHF
TRBV3-1	.	TRBJ2-7	few	TGTGCCAGCAGCCAAGATAGACTGATCTACGAGCAGTACTTC	CASSQDRLIYEQYF
TRBV7-9	.	TRBJ2-2	.	TGTGCCAGCAGCTTAGAGGAGATCGGGGAGCTGTTTTTT	CASSLEEIGELFF
TRBV5-6	.	TRBJ1-2	few	TGTGCCAGCAGCTTGCGGGCCTCAGCTAACTATGGCTACACCTTC	CASSLRASANYGYTF
TRBV2	.	TRBJ1-6	few	TGTGCCAGCAGTGACGTGGGGCTAAATAATTCACCCCTCCACTTT	CASSDVGLNNSPLHF
TRBV4-3	TRBD1	TRBJ2-7	.	TGCGCCAGCAGCCAGAGCCACAGGGGTCTCGACGAGCAGTACTTC	CASSQSHRGLDEQYF
TRBV12-3/TRBV12-4	TRBD2	TRBJ2-5	.	TGTGCCAGCAAACGACGGACTAGAAGTAAAGAGACCCAGTACTTC	CASKRRTRSKETQYF
TRBV4-1	.	TRBJ2-5	many	TGCGCCAGCAGCCAGGAGGGCTTCGTCGGCGAAGAGACCCAGTACTTC	CASSQEGFVGEETQYF
TRBV2	.	TRBJ2-7	few	TGTGCCAGCAGTGAAGTTTGGGGATCCGCCTACGAGCAGTACTTC	CASSEVWGSAYEQYF
TRBV12-3/TRBV12-4	TRBD2	TRBJ2-1	once	TGTGCCAGCAGTTTAGAGAGAGTCTCGGGACTACCGAATGAGCAGTTCTTC	CASSLERVSGLPNEQFF
TRBV10-3	TRBD1	TRBJ2-5	few	TGTGCCATCGGACAGGGAAGGGAGACCCAGTACTTC	CAIGQGRETQYF
TRBV10-3	TRBD1	TRBJ2-5	.	TGTGCCATCAGTGACCTCGACAGGGTGGGGTACCAAGAGACCCAGTACTTC	CAISDLDRVGYQETQYF
TRBV12-3/TRBV12-4	TRBD2	TRBJ2-3	few	TGTGCCAGCAGATCCGCCCCCGGGACTAGCGGGACCCCTACGCAGTATTTT	CASRSAPGTSGTPTQYF
TRBV5-5	.	TRBJ1-1	few	TGTGCCAGCAGCTCCCTTCCAACTCCCGTGACAGCTCTCGGCACTGAAGCTTTCTTT	CASSSLPTPVTALGTEAFF